Each of the 29 T cell receptor beta chains below was sequenced from the same sample in a study of OX40 agonist ivuxolimab in advanced cancers. Generated by immunoSEQ multiplex PCR, the TCRdb table keeps only in-frame clones and is missing some. Of tens of thousands of clones listed, roughly 92% are singletons. The source was CD4+ or CD8+ T cells sorted from blood, collected in a trial of the OX40 agonist ivuxolimab. Receptors originate from an adult with an advanced solid tumor such as melanoma, head and neck, liver or kidney cancer.

The V gene is TRBV5-6, the J gene TRBJ2-1; 9 bases match TRBD1. The germline V gene has CDR1 SGHDT and CDR2 YYEEEE. The CDR3 has 14 amino acids. Losses at the gene ends were 0 bases for V and 9 bases for J; bases not matched to a gene: 4. The chain's CDR3 is CASSLGTGVSEQFF. In DNA form, the CDR3 reads TGTGCCAGCAGCTTGGGGACAGGGGTCAGTGAGCAGTTCTTC.

The genes are TRBV5-6 and TRBJ2-5; a weak D match, TRBD1 (6 bases). V lost 2 bases, J lost 5 bases, and 13 bases lay in between. The CDR3 totals 14 residues. Germline values: CDR1 SGHDT, CDR2 YYEEEE. The CDR3 bases are TGTGCCAGCAGCTTACAGGGTAGGCGGGAGACCCAGTACTTC. Translated: CASSLQGRRETQYF.

The chain recombines TRBV7-2 with TRBJ2-7; D call uncertain. The V end lost 6 bases, the J end lost 0 bases, and 3 bases lay between the germline ends. The CDR3 runs to 11 residues. Germline CDR1 and CDR2: SGHTA and FQGNSA. In DNA, the CDR3 is TGTGCCAGCAGTGCCTCCTACGAGCAGTACTTC. Translation: CASSASYEQYF.

The rearrangement joins TRBV6-1 to TRBJ2-1; D possibly uses TRBD1 or TRBD2 (5 bases each). The CDR3 has 11 amino acids. Trimming stripped 5 bases from V and 16 bases from J, with 15 bases between. CDR1 and CDR2 (germline): MNHNS, SASEGT. This CDR3 is CASSLGRGSFF. The CDR3 bases are TGTGCCAGCAGTTTGGGACGGGGCTCATTCTTC.

The chain has TRBV19 and TRBJ2-7; D ambiguous. The CDR3 totals 13 residues. The germline CDR1 and CDR2 sequences are LNHDA and SQIVND (reference sequence). V lost 2 bases and J lost 6, with 11 bases in between. The CDR3 here is CASSINRDAEQYF. CDR3 DNA: TGTGCCAGTAGTATAAATAGAGATGCCGAGCAGTACTTC.

This chain uses TRBV5-1 with TRBJ2-7; D remains unclear. Between the trimmed V and J ends, which lost 0 bases and 2 bases, there was a span of 9 bases. Germline V CDR1 and CDR2: SGHRS, YFSETQ. This CDR3 has 14 amino acids. In DNA form, the CDR3 reads TGCGCCAGCAGCTTGGAGAGTAGTCCCTACGAGCAGTACTTC. It codes for CASSLESSPYEQYF. The whole variable domain, remainder taken from reference TRBV5-1 and TRBJ2-7, is KAGVTQTPRYLIKTRGQQVTLSCSPISGHRSVSWYQQTPGQGLQFLFEYFSETQRNKGNFPGRFSGRQFSNSRSEMNVSTLELGDSALYLCASSLESSPYEQYFGPGTRLTVT.

The gene calls are TRBV7-2 and TRBJ1-5; D not certain. Germline V gene lookup returns CDR1 SGHTA and CDR2 FQGNSA. CDR3 length equals 14 residues. V lost 2 bases, J lost 3 bases, and 8 bases lay in between. The CDR3 reads CASSLNTDNQPQHF. The CDR3 bases are TGTGCCAGCAGCTTAAACACGGACAATCAGCCCCAGCATTTT.

This chain uses TRBV2 with TRBJ2-7; 12 bases are a match to TRBD2. The trim removed 6 bases at V and 2 bases at J, leaving 5 bases unmatched. Germline CDR1 reads SNHLY; CDR2 reads FYNNEI. This CDR3 has 15 residues. CDR3 loop: CASSATSGSPYEQYF. The CDR3 DNA reads as TGTGCCAGCAGCGCGACTAGCGGGAGTCCCTACGAGCAGTACTTC.

The rearrangement uses TRBV10-3 and TRBJ1-2, with 7 bases fitting TRBD1. Trimming took 3 bases from V and 5 from J; bases not matched to a gene: 12. The CDR3 is 16 amino acids. Germline lookup yields CDR1 ENHRY and CDR2 SYGVKD. In nucleotides, the CDR3 is TGTGCCATCAGTGACCCGAACCGGGACAGCTTATATGGCTACACCTTC. Its protein product is CAISDPNRDSLYGYTF.

This clone was recorded a few times. This rearrangement joins TRBV7-9 to TRBJ2-7; D is ambiguous. V lost 3 bases, J lost 7 bases, and 10 bases lay in between. The length of the CDR3 is 12 residues. Germline V gives CDR1 SEHNR, CDR2 FQNEAQ (reference sequence). Here the CDR3 reads CASSFATAEQYF. CDR3 nucleotides: TGTGCCAGCAGCTTCGCAACCGCGGAGCAGTACTTC.

This CDR3 is CASTPETAGTQYF. As DNA, the CDR3 is TGTGCCAGCACCCCCGAGACGGCGGGGACCCAGTACTTC. This chain connects TRBV11-2 to TRBJ2-5; a weak D match, TRBD2 (5 bases). The CDR3 runs to 13 residues. CDR1 is SGHAT, CDR2 FQNNGV, per germline. Trimming stripped 7 bases from V and 7 bases from J, with 16 bases between. The complete variable domain, with remaining parts taken from reference TRBV11-2 and TRBJ2-5, reads EAGVAQSPRYKIIEKRQSVAFWCNPISGHATLYWYQQILGQGPKLLIQFQNNGVVDDSQLPKDRFSAERLKGVDSTLKIQPAKLEDSAVYLCASTPETAGTQYFGPGTRLLVL.

Written as DNA, the CDR3 is TGTGCCAGCAGTACTAGCGGGAGTTTCACAGATACGCAGTATTTT. Residues: CASSTSGSFTDTQYF. The chain joins TRBV28 to TRBJ2-3, with TRBD2 identical over 11 bases. This CDR3 comprises 15 residues. The ends lost 5 bases at V and 2 bases at J; junction bases unmatched: 3. CDR1 is MDHEN, CDR2 SYDVKM, per germline.

This clone was counted once. The rearrangement joins TRBV27 to TRBJ2-1, with 8 bases matching TRBD2. Looked up from germline, CDR1 is MNHEY and CDR2 is SMNVEV (reference sequence). V shed 3 bases and J 6 bases; nucleotides not matched to a gene: 10. CDR3 length equals 16 residues. For the CDR3, the DNA is TGTGCCAGCAGTTTTGTGGTGGCTAGCGGGCCCAATGAGCAGTTCTTC. It translates to CASSFVVASGPNEQFF.

In DNA, the CDR3 is TGTGCCAGCAGTGGGGGAGGGCTAGCGGGAGAAGAGACCCAGTACTTC. Protein product: CASSGGGLAGEETQYF. This rearrangement joins TRBV28 to TRBJ2-5; the match to TRBD2 covers 10 bases. Germline V lookup: CDR1 MDHEN, CDR2 SYDVKM. The V gene end was trimmed by 5 bases and the J gene end by 3 bases; junction bases not matched to a gene: 9. CDR3 size: 16 residues. The variable domain in full, completed from reference TRBV28 and TRBJ2-5, reads DVKVTQSSRYLVKRTGEKVFLECVQDMDHENMFWYRQDPGLGLRLIYFSYDVKMKEKGDIPEGYSVSREKKERFSLILESASTNQTSMYLCASSGGGLAGEETQYFGPGTRLLVL.

J is TRBJ2-7 and V is TRBV2, with 13 bases identical to TRBD2. The CDR3 extends over 14 amino acids. CDR1 is SNHLY, CDR2 FYNNEI, per germline. Germline trimming cut 7 bases from V and 3 bases from J; bases unmatched to any gene: 3. Here the CDR3 DNA reads TGTGCCAGCACGGGGACTAGCGGGAACTACGAGCAGTACTTC. Its protein is CASTGTSGNYEQYF.

The rearrangement uses TRBV5-6 and TRBJ2-7, with D tentatively TRBD1 (5 bases). The germline V gene has CDR1 SGHDT and CDR2 YYEEEE. The CDR3 runs to 14 residues. V was pared by 0 bases and J by 5 bases, with 12 bases between. The CDR3 DNA sequence: TGTGCCAGCAGCTTGGGAGTTTCAGGGAACGAGCAGTACTTC. Translating it yields CASSLGVSGNEQYF.

This chain uses TRBV9 with TRBJ2-1; the D is unclear. The V end lost 1 base, the J end lost 2 bases, and 10 bases lay between the germline ends. CDR3 length: 15 amino acids. Germline assignment: CDR1 SGDLS and CDR2 YYNGEE. In nucleotides, the CDR3 is TGTGCCAGCAGCGTATCGAGTATCGCCTACAATGAGCAGTTCTTC. Its translation is CASSVSSIAYNEQFF.

The chain links TRBV6-6 to TRBJ2-7; TRBD1 or TRBD2 may be the D gene (5 bases each). The CDR3 sequence is 14 residues long. Looked up from germline, CDR1 is MNHNY and CDR2 is SVGAGI (reference sequence). V was shortened by 7 bases and J by 6 bases, with 19 bases between the two germline ends. CDR3 amino acids: CASNHVGEHVEQYF. CDR3 in DNA: TGTGCCAGCAATCACGTGGGGGAACATGTCGAGCAGTACTTC.

The chain is built from TRBV5-6 and TRBJ1-2; D call uncertain. V lost 2 bases and J 0 bases, leaving 8 bases between the germline ends. CDR3 length: 14 residues. Germline assignment: CDR1 SGHDT and CDR2 YYEEEE. The CDR3 coding sequence is TGTGCCAGCAGCTTCCAAGAAGCTAACTATGGCTACACCTTC. It yields the protein CASSFQEANYGYTF.

This rearrangement joins TRBV7-6 to TRBJ2-3; either TRBD1 or TRBD2 may fit D (5 bases each). V was shortened by 0 bases and J by 5 bases, with 12 bases between the two germline ends. The CDR3 length is 15 residues. The germline gives CDR1 SGHVS, CDR2 FNYEAQ. CDR3 nucleotide sequence: TGTGCCAGCAGCTTAGCGGGACCCCTGGGAGATACGCAGTATTTT. Translation gives CASSLAGPLGDTQYF.

J is TRBJ2-7 and V is TRBV9; TRBD2 aligns across 12 bases. The germline CDR1 and CDR2 sequences are SGDLS and YYNGEE. This CDR3 is 17 amino acids long. Trimming removed 0 bases from V and 2 bases from J; junction bases left unmatched: 6. This chain's CDR3 is CASSVDPRTSGTYEQYF. In nucleotides, the CDR3 is TGTGCCAGCAGCGTAGATCCCAGGACTAGCGGGACCTACGAGCAGTACTTC.

This clone was seen only a few times. The CDR3 here is CATRTSGTEAFF. CDR3 in DNA: TGTGCCACTAGGACAAGCGGCACTGAAGCTTTCTTT. The rearrangement joins TRBV2 to TRBJ1-1, with a possible D match to TRBD1 (5 bases). The germline V and J ends were trimmed by 10 bases and 4 bases, with 13 bases remaining between them. Germline V gene sequence: CDR1 SNHLY, CDR2 FYNNEI. CDR3 length equals 12 residues.

V is TRBV5-1 and J is TRBJ2-7, with 8 bases fitting TRBD1. The CDR3 spans 14 residues. From germline, CDR1 is SGHRS and CDR2 YFSETQ. Unmatched junction bases numbered 2, after V lost 0 bases and J lost 3 bases. This CDR3 is CASSLDDRGYEQYF. The CDR3, as DNA: TGCGCCAGCAGCTTGGACGACAGGGGCTACGAGCAGTACTTC.

This chain connects TRBV27 to TRBJ2-5; 8 bases line up with TRBD1. TRBJ2-7 explains the end of the DNA better; the J call may be wrong. The CDR3 covers 15 residues. Germline loops: CDR1 MNHEY, CDR2 SMNVEV (reference sequence). This CDR3 is CASSSRGRSSYEQYF. CDR3 bases: TGTGCCAGCAGTTCCAGGGGGCGAAGCTCCTACGAGCAGTACTTC.

The gene calls are TRBV9 and TRBJ2-7; no clear D. V lost 0 bases and J lost 1, with 5 bases in between. Germline V gene data show CDR1 as SGDLS and CDR2 as YYNGEE. This CDR3 is 13 amino acids long. CDR3 DNA sequence: TGTGCCAGCAGCGTAGGATCTTCCTACGAGCAGTACTTC. It yields the protein CASSVGSSYEQYF.

The gene calls are TRBV27 and TRBJ2-3; no firm D call. The ends were cut back, 3 bases at V and 8 bases at J, with 12 bases in the middle. Germline CDR1 MNHEY, CDR2 SMNVEV (reference sequence). The CDR3 is made up of 13 amino acids. In DNA, the CDR3 is TGTGCCAGCAGTTTGGGTCTGAAAAGTACGCAGTATTTT. Amino acids: CASSLGLKSTQYF.

The rearrangement links TRBV9 to TRBJ2-6, with D perhaps TRBD1 (5 bases). Germline CDR1 is SGDLS and CDR2 is YYNGEE. The CDR3 loop spans 15 amino acids. Trimming cost V 3 bases and J 4 bases, with 11 bases left between them. CDR3 sequence: CASSASGQGANVLTF. DNA for the CDR3: TGTGCCAGCAGCGCCTCAGGGCAAGGGGCCAACGTCCTGACTTTC.

The chain carries TRBV9 and TRBJ1-3; unclear D gene. The CDR3 contains 14 residues. The germline CDR1 and CDR2 sequences are SGDLS and YYNGEE. Trimming removed 4 bases at V and 4 bases at J, with 12 bases between. For the CDR3, the DNA is TGTGCCAGCAGCTTATGGGGATCCGGAAACACCATATATTTT. Protein: CASSLWGSGNTIYF.

This chain connects TRBV7-3 to TRBJ2-7; TRBD2 might be the D (6 bases). CDR1 and CDR2 from the germline V gene are SGHTA and FQGTGA. Trimming removed 1 base from V and 3 bases from J, with 10 bases in between. There are 14 residues in the CDR3. Here the CDR3 reads CASSLRGDVYEQYF. The DNA for the CDR3 is TGTGCCAGCAGCTTAAGGGGGGACGTCTACGAGCAGTACTTC.